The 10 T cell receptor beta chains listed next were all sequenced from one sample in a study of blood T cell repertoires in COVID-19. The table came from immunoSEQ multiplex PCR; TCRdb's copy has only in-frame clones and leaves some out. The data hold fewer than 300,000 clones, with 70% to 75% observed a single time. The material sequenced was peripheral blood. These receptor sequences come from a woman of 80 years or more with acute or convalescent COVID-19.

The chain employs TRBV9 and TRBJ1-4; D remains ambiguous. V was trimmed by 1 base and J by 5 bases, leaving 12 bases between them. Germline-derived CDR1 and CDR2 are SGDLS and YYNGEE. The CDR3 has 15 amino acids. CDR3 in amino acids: CASSVYEGTNEKLFF. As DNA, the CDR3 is TGTGCCAGCAGCGTATACGAGGGAACGAATGAAAAACTGTTTTTT.

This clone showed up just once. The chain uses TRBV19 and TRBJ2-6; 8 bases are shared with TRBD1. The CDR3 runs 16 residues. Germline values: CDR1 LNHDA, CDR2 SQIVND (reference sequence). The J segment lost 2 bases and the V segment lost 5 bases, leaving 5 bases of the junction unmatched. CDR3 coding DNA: TGTGCCAGTAGTGCACCGACAGGGGCTGGGGCCAACGTCCTGACTTTC. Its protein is CASSAPTGAGANVLTF.

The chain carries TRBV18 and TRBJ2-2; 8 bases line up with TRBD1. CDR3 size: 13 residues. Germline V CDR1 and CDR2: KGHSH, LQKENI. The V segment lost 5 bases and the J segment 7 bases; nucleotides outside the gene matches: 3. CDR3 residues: CASSSQGDGELFF. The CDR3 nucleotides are TGTGCCAGCTCATCACAGGGGGACGGGGAGCTGTTTTTT.

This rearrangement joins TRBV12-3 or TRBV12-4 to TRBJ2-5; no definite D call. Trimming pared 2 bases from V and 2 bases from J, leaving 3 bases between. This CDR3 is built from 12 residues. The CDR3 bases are TGTGCCAGCAGTTTATCTCAAGAGACCCAGTACTTC. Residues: CASSLSQETQYF.

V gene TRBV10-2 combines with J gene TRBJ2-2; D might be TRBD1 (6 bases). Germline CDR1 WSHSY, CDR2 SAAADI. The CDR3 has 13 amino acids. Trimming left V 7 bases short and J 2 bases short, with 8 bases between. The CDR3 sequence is CASTDRNTGELFF. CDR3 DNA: TGCGCCAGCACGGACAGAAACACCGGGGAGCTGTTTTTT.

CDR3 in DNA: TGTGCCAGCAGTCTACAGGGGGCTGAGTACGAGCAGTACTTC. It encodes CASSLQGAEYEQYF. The chain recombines TRBV2 with TRBJ2-7, with 9 nucleotides matching TRBD1. Germline-derived CDR1 and CDR2 are SNHLY and FYNNEI. The V gene end was trimmed by 5 bases and the J gene end by 4 bases; junction bases not matched to a gene: 6. The CDR3 consists of 14 residues.

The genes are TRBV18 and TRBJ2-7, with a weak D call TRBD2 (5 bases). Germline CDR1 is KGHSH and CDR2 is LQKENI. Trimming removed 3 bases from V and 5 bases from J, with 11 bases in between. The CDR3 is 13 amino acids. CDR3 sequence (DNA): TGTGCCAGCTCACCTTATCGGACTGACGAGCAGTACTTC. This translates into CASSPYRTDEQYF.

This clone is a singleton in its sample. In DNA form, the CDR3 reads TGTGCCAGCAGCCTACAGAAATACTATGGCTACACCTTC. Its translation: CASSLQKYYGYTF. The chain is built from TRBV12-3 or TRBV12-4 and TRBJ1-2; no clear D gene. V was cut by 6 bases and J by 3 bases, with 11 bases left in between. There are 13 residues in the CDR3.

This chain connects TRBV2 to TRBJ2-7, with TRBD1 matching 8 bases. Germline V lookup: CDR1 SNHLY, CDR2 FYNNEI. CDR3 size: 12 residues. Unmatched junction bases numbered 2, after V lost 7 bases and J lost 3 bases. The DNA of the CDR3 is TGTGCCAGCAACAGGGGGGACTACGAGCAGTACTTC. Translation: CASNRGDYEQYF.

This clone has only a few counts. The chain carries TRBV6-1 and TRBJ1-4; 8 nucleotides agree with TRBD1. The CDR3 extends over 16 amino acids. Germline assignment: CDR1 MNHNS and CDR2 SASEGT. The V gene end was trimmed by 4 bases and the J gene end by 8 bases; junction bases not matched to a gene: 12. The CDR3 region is CASSVQGAQTGEKLFF. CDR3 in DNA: TGTGCCAGCAGTGTTCAGGGGGCCCAGACCGGGGAAAAACTGTTTTTT.